This T cell receptor beta chain comes out of a study of shared clonotypes between healthy human individuals. The CDR3 has 14 residues. CDR1 is MNHEY, CDR2 SMNVEV, per germline (reference sequence). Trimming removed 4 bases from V and 6 bases from J; junction bases left unmatched: 9. The assay was carried out at the deep level. Authors' methods: Junction-only immunoSEQ sequences carried no quality scores, so filtering differed. TCRdb's copy holds only in-frame clones and misses some; the assay was immunoSEQ multiplex PCR. Clone size and the V and J calls come from that table; the DNA yielded D and trimming. The sample holds roughly 500,000 clones; about 96% are singletons and the top ten take approximately 0.067%. Of note for this clone: Antigen unknown.

Whole-study findings and limits: Non-shared clonotypes had lower generation probabilities than clonotypes shared by all four sorted-subset donors. Tissue TCR repertoires likely differ from these blood-only repertoires.

The TCR was taken from a woman aged 25 to 39 in good health. This rearrangement joins TRBV27 to TRBJ2-7; 7 bases align to TRBD1. The sequencing input was naive CD4+ T cells sorted from blood. Subset specified: CD45RA+ positively selected. For the CDR3, the DNA is TGTGCCAGCAGTTCTTGGACAGGAACGGGCGAGCAGTACTTC. This encodes CASSSWTGTGEQYF.